What follows are 32 T cell receptor beta chains derived from one specimen sequenced in a study of blood T cells in healthy people across ages. Alongside a J-beta primer mix, a sample-barcoded 5' primer served in a second PCR lasting about 7 to 11 cycles. TCRdb ran MiXCR on the 5' RACE reads and lists one entry per CDR3 protein. The repertoire holds some 550,000 distinct CDR3 sequences, with roughly 48% as singletons. The sample was blood. The receptors shown here come from an elderly man in good health.

This chain links TRBV20-1 with TRBJ2-3, with TRBD2 identical over 8 bases. The V and J ends lost 2 bases and 1 base, in that order; junction bases with no gene match: 2. CDR3 length: 14 residues. CDR1 and CDR2 from the germline V gene are DFQATT and SNEGSKA (reference sequence). The CDR3 spells CSARRAGGTDTQYF. The CDR3 bases are TGCAGTGCTAGAAGAGCGGGAGGCACAGATACGCAGTATTTT.

As regards this clonotype: One end of the junction is discordant with germline, which a read error may explain. V and J are TRBV24-1 and TRBJ2-5; 7 bases are shared with TRBD1. CDR3 size: 14 residues. In germline, CDR1 is KGHDR, CDR2 SFDVKD. CDR3 coding DNA: TGTGCCACCAGTGATCGGGACAGCCAAGGGACCCAGTACTTC. Its translation: CATSDRDSQGTQYF.

This clonotype was seen a few times. The chain recombines TRBV20-1 with TRBJ2-4; D perhaps matches TRBD1 (6 bases). Germline V gene lookup returns CDR1 DFQATT and CDR2 SNEGSKA (reference sequence). The length of the CDR3 is 15 residues. Deletions cut 5 bases from V and 0 bases from J, with 14 bases between. The CDR3 here is CSAGQLTGAKNIQYF. The CDR3 bases are TGCAGTGCTGGCCAGTTGACAGGAGCCAAAAACATTCAGTACTTC.

The chain combines TRBV4-1 with TRBJ1-2; D might be TRBD1 (6 bases). Germline V gene lookup returns CDR1 MGHRA and CDR2 YSYEKL. V lost 0 bases, J lost 8 bases, and 13 bases lay in between. The CDR3 consists of 14 residues. CDR3 sequence: CASSQDEQGGGYTF. CDR3 nucleotide sequence: TGCGCCAGCAGCCAAGATGAACAGGGCGGCGGCTACACCTTC.

The chain links TRBV14 to TRBJ2-5; 7 bases agree with TRBD2. V shed 2 bases, J shed 6 bases, and the junction held 6 bases outside the gene matches. The CDR3 length is 14 residues. Germline assignment: CDR1 SGHDN and CDR2 FVKESK. DNA for the CDR3: TGTGCCAGCAGCCAATCGAGCGGGGCACAGACCCAGTACTTC. Translated: CASSQSSGAQTQYF.

The V call is TRBV2, the J call TRBJ1-6; possibly TRBD1 for D (6 bases). The germline V gene has CDR1 SNHLY and CDR2 FYNNEI. The CDR3 is 14 residues long. V shed 3 bases and J shed 11 bases, with 14 bases lying between them. This CDR3 reads CASSEKGGRAPLHF. In nucleotides, the CDR3 is TGTGCCAGCAGTGAGAAGGGGGGTCGGGCACCCCTCCACTTT.

The table lists this clonotype with a few counts. CDR3 in amino acids: CSVKETGTDTQYF. DNA for the CDR3: TGCAGTGTTAAGGAGACAGGCACAGATACGCAGTATTTT. This chain uses TRBV20-1 with TRBJ2-3, with D tentatively TRBD1 (5 bases). In germline, CDR1 is DFQATT, CDR2 SNEGSKA (reference sequence). The CDR3 consists of 13 residues. V lost 7 bases, J lost 1 base, and 12 bases lay in between.

This clonotype has just one count. This chain's CDR3 is CATTGVVTYEQYF. The DNA of the CDR3 is TGTGCCACCACAGGGGTTGTAACCTACGAGCAGTACTTC. The chain couples TRBV10-3 to TRBJ2-7, with 7 bases matching TRBD1. CDR3 size: 13 residues. V dropped 10 bases and J dropped 2; count of bases not matched to a gene: 8. Per germline, CDR1 ENHRY and CDR2 SYGVKD.

The V call is TRBV14, the J call TRBJ2-1; 12 nucleotides agree with TRBD2. The trim removed 4 bases at V and 7 bases at J, leaving 11 bases unmatched. The CDR3 sequence is 17 residues long. From germline, CDR1 is SGHDN and CDR2 FVKESK. The CDR3: CASSPSSSGGARNEQFF. The CDR3 bases are TGTGCCAGCAGCCCAAGCTCTAGCGGGGGGGCGCGGAATGAGCAGTTCTTC.

V and J are TRBV29-1 and TRBJ2-5; 10 positions match TRBD2. The germline V gene has CDR1 SQVTM and CDR2 ANQGSEA. The trim removed 4 bases at V and 7 bases at J, leaving 9 bases unmatched. There are 14 residues in the CDR3. The CDR3, as DNA: TGCAGCGTTGTCGGTAGCGGGGGGTTTTCGACCCAGTACTTC. This translates into CSVVGSGGFSTQYF. The whole variable domain, filled in from reference TRBV29-1 and TRBJ2-5, reads SAVISQKPSRDICQRGTSLTIQCQVDSQVTMMFWYRQQPGQSLTLIATANQGSEATYESGFVIDKFPISRPNLTFSTLTVSNMSPEDSSIYLCSVVGSGGFSTQYFGPGTRLLVL.

This rearrangement joins TRBV11-3 to TRBJ2-7, with TRBD2 as a possible D gene (5 bases). Trimming removed 5 bases at V and 4 bases at J, with 18 bases between. The CDR3 covers 15 residues. In germline, CDR1 is SGHNT, CDR2 YENEEA. CDR3 residues: CASSTHGFREYEQYF. The CDR3 nucleotides are TGTGCCAGCAGCACCCATGGGTTTAGGGAGTACGAGCAGTACTTC.

The rearrangement joins TRBV7-2 to TRBJ2-7; D is possibly TRBD1 (5 bases). CDR3 length: 15 amino acids. Per the germline V gene, CDR1 is SGHTA and CDR2 is FQGNSA. The V and J ends lost 1 base and 2 bases respectively, with 12 bases between them. CDR3 nucleotide sequence: TGTGCCAGCAGCTTAGGGGGCAGGTCTGCCTACGAGCAGTACTTC. This encodes CASSLGGRSAYEQYF.

This clonotype occurred a few times. The chain combines TRBV7-9 with TRBJ2-5, with D unclear. With 7 bases removed from V and 7 bases from J, the gap between germline ends came to 13 bases. The CDR3 totals 12 residues. Germline V CDR1 and CDR2: SEHNR, FQNEAQ (reference sequence). The CDR3 DNA reads TGTGCCAGCAACACCGCTGAAGGGACCCAGTACTTC. As protein: CASNTAEGTQYF. Looking up the rest from reference TRBV7-9 and TRBJ2-5 gives the full variable domain: DTGVSQNPRHKITKRGQNVTFRCDPISEHNRLYWYRQTLGQGPEFLTYFQNEAQLEKSRLLSDRFSAERPKGSFSTLEIQRTEQGDSAMYLCASNTAEGTQYFGPGTRLLVL.

The chain links TRBV20-1 to TRBJ2-5; D remains ambiguous. Trimming shortened V by 3 bases and J by 3 bases, and 8 bases separated the two germline ends. The CDR3 consists of 12 residues. Germline values: CDR1 DFQATT, CDR2 SNEGSKA (reference sequence). The CDR3 loop reads CSASGPEETQYF. The DNA of the CDR3 is TGCAGTGCTAGTGGACCCGAAGAGACCCAGTACTTC.

This clonotype has a count of ten or more. The chain couples TRBV6-6 to TRBJ1-5; TRBD1 aligns across 10 bases. V was pared by 4 bases and J by 6 bases, with 6 bases of the junction left unmatched. This CDR3 has 15 residues. Germline values: CDR1 MNHNY, CDR2 SVGAGI (reference sequence). CDR3 DNA: TGTGCCAGCAGTTCCCGGGACAGGGGCTTTCAGCCCCAGCATTTT. Translation: CASSSRDRGFQPQHF.

This clonotype was detected a few times. The gene calls are TRBV15 and TRBJ1-6; D unclear. The CDR3 length is 14 residues. V gave up 5 bases and J gave up 9 bases, with 14 bases separating them. CDR1 is LNHNV and CDR2 is YYDKDF in the germline V gene (reference sequence). CDR3 sequence: CATSAGHTGSPLHF. CDR3 DNA sequence: TGTGCCACCAGCGCCGGGCATACGGGTTCACCCCTCCACTTT. The full variable domain, with the rest looked up from reference TRBV15 and TRBJ1-6, is DAMVIQNPRYQVTQFGKPVTLSCSQTLNHNVMYWYQQKSSQAPKLLFHYYDKDFNNEADTPDNFQSRRPNTSFCFLDIRSPGLGDTAMYLCATSAGHTGSPLHFGNGTRLTVT.

DNA for the CDR3: TGTGCCAGCTCAACAGGGGACCGAGAGACCCAGTACTTC. This encodes CASSTGDRETQYF. V is TRBV18 and J is TRBJ2-7; 7 nucleotides line up with TRBD1. Judging by the DNA end, TRBJ2-5 fits better; the J call may be wrong. This CDR3 has 13 amino acids. CDR1 KGHSH and CDR2 LQKENI come from the germline V gene.

The chain employs TRBV10-3 and TRBJ2-1; tentatively, D is TRBD2 (5 bases). The CDR3 is 14 residues long. Trimming removed 6 bases from V and 0 bases from J, with 9 bases in between. CDR1 and CDR2 (germline): ENHRY, SYGVKD. The chain's CDR3 is CAISSAGSYNEQFF. The CDR3 region has the DNA TGTGCCATCAGCTCGGCGGGCTCCTACAATGAGCAGTTCTTC.

This clonotype showed up just once. This may come from a read error, since a much larger clone is one base off. The rearrangement links TRBV6-5 to TRBJ1-6, with 9 positions matching TRBD1. The CDR3 totals 15 residues. Germline V gene lookup returns CDR1 MNHEY and CDR2 SVGAGI. Here the CDR3 reads CASSDGQGIYSPLYF. CDR3 coding DNA: TGTGCCAGCAGTGACGGACAGGGGATTTATTCACCCCTCTACTTT.

The chain employs TRBV7-2 and TRBJ2-1; 10 bases map to TRBD2. Per germline, CDR1 SGHTA and CDR2 FQGNSA. J was trimmed by 8 bases and V by 0 bases; bases with no gene match: 7. The length of the CDR3 is 16 residues. The CDR3 loop is CASSLAVAGGLDEQFF. The DNA of the CDR3 is TGTGCCAGCAGCTTAGCGGTAGCGGGGGGTTTGGATGAGCAGTTCTTC.

The sample holds a few counts of this clonotype. The chain employs TRBV5-1 and TRBJ2-3; D uncertain. The ends were cut back, 0 bases at V and 0 bases at J, with 11 bases in the middle. The germline V gene encodes CDR1 SGHRS and CDR2 YFSETQ. The CDR3 is 16 residues long. The CDR3 coding sequence is TGCGCCAGCAGCTTGGGAGCGTACGGTAGCACAGATACGCAGTATTTT. Residues: CASSLGAYGSTDTQYF.

This clonotype was counted only a few times. The CDR3 loop reads CASSKESGVYDEQFF. Here the CDR3 DNA reads TGTGCCAGCAGCAAAGAGTCGGGCGTTTACGATGAGCAGTTCTTC. The chain employs TRBV21-1 and TRBJ2-1; TRBD1, the table's D call, was not compared with the DNA. TRBV21-1 represents a pseudogene. This CDR3 has 15 amino acids.

The chain joins TRBV12-3 or TRBV12-4 to TRBJ1-2, with D hard to call. The CDR3 sequence is 13 residues long. V was cut by 2 bases and J by 4 bases, with 8 bases left in between. CDR3 bases: TGTGCCAGCAGTTTACCCGTTCCCTATGGCTACACCTTC. Amino acid sequence: CASSLPVPYGYTF.

The V call is TRBV27, the J call TRBJ2-5, with 8 bases identical to TRBD1. Germline CDR1 is MNHEY and CDR2 is SMNVEV (reference sequence). This CDR3 has 15 amino acids. The junction had 13 bases not matched to a gene; V was cut back by 2 bases and J by 11 bases. The CDR3 DNA reads as TGTGCCAGCAGTTTAAGAGGACAGGGAAACAGTGAGCAGTACTTC. It codes for CASSLRGQGNSEQYF.

This rearrangement joins TRBV7-2 to TRBJ1-2; 7 nucleotides agree with TRBD1. CDR1 is SGHTA, CDR2 FQGNSA, per germline. The CDR3 sequence is 14 residues long. V gave up 4 bases and J gave up 8 bases; unmatched junction bases: 10. The CDR3, as DNA: TGTGCCAGCAGCTCCCGGACAGGACTCATCGGCTACACCTTC. Encoded protein: CASSSRTGLIGYTF.

The count of this clonotype is one. This sequence joins TRBV29-1 and TRBJ2-5; D might be TRBD2 (6 bases). Gene TRBJ2-7 matches the end of the DNA better, so the J call may be wrong. The CDR3 has 14 amino acids. Germline CDR1 SQVTM, CDR2 ANQGSEA. The CDR3 coding sequence is TGCAGCGTTGGTGGGACTCCGTGGGGTGGCGAGCAGTACTTC. Its protein product is CSVGGTPWGGEQYF.

This clonotype was found a few times. V is TRBV7-2 and J is TRBJ2-7, with D hard to call. Germline values: CDR1 SGHTA, CDR2 FQGNSA. Between the trimmed V and J ends, which lost 0 bases and 4 bases, there was a span of 7 bases. CDR3 size: 13 residues. The CDR3 region has the DNA TGTGCCAGCAGCTTAGCCGCCGGTTACGAGCAGTACTTC. Its protein is CASSLAAGYEQYF.

The chain couples TRBV7-2 to TRBJ2-1, with TRBD2 as a possible D gene (6 bases). The ends were cut back, 2 bases at V and 5 bases at J, with 10 bases in the middle. The length of the CDR3 is 14 residues. Germline CDR1 reads SGHTA; CDR2 reads FQGNSA. CDR3 region: CASSLWGGDNEQFF. As DNA, the CDR3 is TGTGCCAGCAGCTTATGGGGCGGGGACAATGAGCAGTTCTTC.

The chain links TRBV20-1 to TRBJ2-3; 11 bases are a match to TRBD2. Per germline, CDR1 DFQATT and CDR2 SNEGSKA (reference sequence). After removal of 8 bases from V and 2 bases from J, the junction contained 6 bases not matched to a gene. This CDR3 spans 14 amino acids. The CDR3, as DNA: TGCAGTCCCCTAGCGGGGGGATACACAGATACGCAGTATTTT. Translated: CSPLAGGYTDTQYF.

This clonotype was detected only a few times. One junction end disagrees with the germline gene, perhaps due to a read error. The rearrangement joins TRBV5-1 to TRBJ1-4; D is ambiguous. The CDR3 covers 13 residues. Germline loops: CDR1 SGHRS, CDR2 YFSETQ. CDR3 sequence: CASSQGPNEKLFF. The CDR3 nucleotides read TGTGCCAGCAGCCAAGGGCCTAATGAAAAACTGTTTTTT.

This clonotype was seen a handful of times. The rearrangement joins TRBV28 to TRBJ2-6; D may correspond to TRBD1 or TRBD2 (5 bases each). The CDR3 consists of 18 residues. Trimming removed 5 bases from V and 0 bases from J, with 17 bases in between. Germline V gives CDR1 MDHEN, CDR2 SYDVKM. This chain's CDR3 is CASSPPPGRSSGANVLTF. DNA of the CDR3: TGTGCCAGCAGTCCCCCCCCGGGACGGAGCTCTGGGGCCAACGTCCTGACTTTC.

The genes are TRBV29-1 and TRBJ1-6; D ambiguous. V was trimmed by 6 bases and J by 9 bases, leaving 12 bases between them. From germline, CDR1 is SQVTM and CDR2 ANQGSEA. This CDR3 spans 12 amino acids. CDR3 in amino acids: CSVGEVGSPLHF. The DNA for the CDR3 is TGCAGCGTCGGCGAGGTTGGTTCACCCCTCCACTTT.